This entry features one TCR beta chain sequence. Its target antigen remains unknown. In this record, gene identifiers and germline sequences come from the mouse. The CDR3 is cut off 4 residues early in the read; its end comes from the germline J gene. The receptor library was made with the immunoSEQ multiplex PCR assay. RNA was extracted from all samples and reverse transcribed into cDNA as template for TCR sequencing. First-strand cDNA was synthesized using SuperScript III with a 2:1 mix of oligo-dT and random hexamers. A synthetic immune receptor repertoire was used to measure amplification bias, and any remaining bias was corrected computationally. Sequencing of the libraries was done on Illumina HiSeq with 60 bp reads that cover the CDR3, reading from J toward V. For the original study's pipeline: After raw reads were preprocessed to remove errors, the CDR3 was defined following IMGT conventions as running from the conserved cysteine to phenylalanine. To get clonality, Shannon entropy was normalized by log2 of the number of productive unique TCRs and the result was subtracted from 1. Whether each scalp clone was CD4 or CD8 was inferred by checking scalp TCRbeta sequences against the CD4 and CD8 repertoires from sorted blood. In TCRdb, the immuneACCESS table is reduced to in-frame sequences with V and J assigned. These tables do not hold every clone; where another copy was compared, an unresolved V gene accounts for under half, and the others remain unexplained. V, J and clone size derive from that table, while D and trimming were established from the DNA sequence. This sample includes more than 250,000 clones, and none of them was observed just once. The ten largest clonotypes hold roughly 1.2% of the sample.

These data are taken from a study of CD8+ T cells in alopecia areata (dated by TCRdb to the late 2010s). Context from the whole study: Skin from C3H/HeJ donors with spontaneous alopecia (about 6-12 months old) was grafted onto female C3H/HeJ recipients aged about 6-10 weeks. RNA was extracted with the PAXgene miRNA kit for fixed scalp, the miRNeasy kit for PBMCs, and the RNeasy kit for mouse skin. Clonality in the scalp was compared among normal scalp (n=4), patchy alopecia areata scalp (n=8), and alopecia totalis/universalis scalp (n=8). Scalp tissue and sorted CD4+ and CD8+ peripheral blood T cells from patchy and totalis/universalis alopecia areata patients and from healthy controls were covered by human TCRbeta sequencing. immunoSEQ multiplex PCR using 35 Vbeta forward primers and 13 Jbeta reverse primers was used to amplify TCRbeta CDR3 regions. The study used high-throughput TCRbeta sequencing to examine T cell clonal expansion in alopecia areata, in both the C3H/HeJ mouse model and human patients. Study-level results and caveats: Unlike mouse skin, which is dominated by gammadelta T cells, normal human skin has resident alphabeta T cells that are also sequenced, and this complicates analysis of the scalp TCR repertoire. Shared TCR sequences between patients were less evident than in mice, which may be partly attributable to HLA diversity in the patient population. Compared with normal scalp, lesional scalp had higher clonality and more expanded CD8+ clones, particularly in alopecia totalis/universalis, a pattern that suggests antigenic drive.

Via the germline V gene (reference sequence), CDR1 is NNHNN and CDR2 SYGAGS. Including the terminal cysteine and phenylalanine, the CDR3 comprises 14 residues. The DNA has 30 bases, all within the CDR3, and is read from base 1. V ends up 6 bases short and J 1 base short, with an unmatched junction base count of 3. Cells from pooled mouse cutaneous lymph nodes were stained for CD4, CD8alpha, NKG2D, NKG2ACE and other markers and then sorted on a BD Influx. The chain employs TRBV13-2 and TRBJ2-1, and 8 junction bases match TRBD2. The TCR sequence derives from a C3H/HeJ mouse with alopecia areata. The haplotype of this strain at the MHC is H2-k. The sample consisted of CD4+ T cells sorted from a lymph node. The CDR3 DNA, read in part, is TGTGCCAGCGCCTGGGGGGCGAACTATGCT. Translation gives CASAWGANYA. The entire CDR3 protein is CASAWGANYAEQFF.